This TCR beta chain comes out of a study of blood T cell repertoires in COVID-19. Clones were sequenced by immunoSEQ multiplex PCR, and TCRdb holds only the in-frame ones, with some missing. Among fewer than 150,000 clones, roughly 90% were seen once, and the ten largest hold more than 3%. Between the trimmed V and J ends, which lost 10 bases and 4 bases, there was a span of 19 bases. The CDR3 sequence is 15 residues long. Germline loops: CDR1 MGHRA, CDR2 YSYEKL. A Seattle source enrolled patients during active infection and followed them longitudinally. The material sequenced was peripheral blood. The chain joins TRBV4-1 to TRBJ2-2, with D possibly being TRBD1 (6 bases). The source is an older woman with COVID-19, enrolled during active disease. The CDR3 spells CAKNPTGSATGELFF. The CDR3 DNA reads as TGCGCCAAGAACCCGACAGGTTCCGCCACCGGGGAGCTGTTTTTT.